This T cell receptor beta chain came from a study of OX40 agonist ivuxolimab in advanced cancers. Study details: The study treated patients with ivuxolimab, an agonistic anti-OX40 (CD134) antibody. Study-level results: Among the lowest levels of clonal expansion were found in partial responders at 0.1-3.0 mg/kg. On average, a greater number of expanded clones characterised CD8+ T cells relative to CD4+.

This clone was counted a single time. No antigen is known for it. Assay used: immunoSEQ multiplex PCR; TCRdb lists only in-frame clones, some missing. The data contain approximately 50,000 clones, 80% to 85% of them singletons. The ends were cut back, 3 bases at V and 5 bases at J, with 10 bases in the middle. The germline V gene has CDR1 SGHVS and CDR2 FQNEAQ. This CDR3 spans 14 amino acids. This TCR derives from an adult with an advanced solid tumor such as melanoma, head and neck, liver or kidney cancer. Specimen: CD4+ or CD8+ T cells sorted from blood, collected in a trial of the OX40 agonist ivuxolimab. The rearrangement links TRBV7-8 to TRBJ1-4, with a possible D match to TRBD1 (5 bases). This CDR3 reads CASSLGRLNEKLFF. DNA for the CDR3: TGTGCCAGCAGCTTGGGGCGGTTGAATGAAAAACTGTTTTTT.